This T cell receptor (beta chain) originates from a study of OX40 agonist ivuxolimab in advanced cancers. The V end was cut by 5 bases, the J end by 6 bases, with 14 bases between. This CDR3 is 13 amino acids long. Per the germline V gene, CDR1 is MNHEY and CDR2 is SMNVEV (reference sequence). Sequencing was performed with immunoSEQ multiplex PCR; in TCRdb, only in-frame clones are kept and a portion is missing. The sample consists of about 58,000 clones, roughly 87% of them appearing once. Remarks on this clone: Its antigen remains unidentified.

Study conclusions and caveats: Relative to CD4+ cells, CD8+ T cells on average had more expanded clones.

The receptor was derived from an adult with an advanced solid tumor such as melanoma, head and neck, liver or kidney cancer. This chain links TRBV27 with TRBJ2-7, with D perhaps matching TRBD1 (6 bases). Sequenced here: CD4+ or CD8+ T cells sorted from blood, sampled in a trial of the OX40 agonist ivuxolimab. The CDR3 DNA sequence: TGTGCCAGCAGTACCACAGGGTCGGCCGAGCAGTACTTC. Amino acid sequence: CASSTTGSAEQYF.